These T cell receptor beta chains were read from a single sample in a study of PD-1 blockade in classical Hodgkin lymphoma. Data came from immunoSEQ multiplex PCR; TCRdb stores just in-frame clones and leaves some out. Of nearly 20,000 clones in the sample, less than 85% were seen once. The source material was peripheral blood mononuclear cells (PBMCs), sampled before the fourth cycle of nivolumab. Receptors originate from a human donor with classical Hodgkin lymphoma. CDR3s include the opening cysteine and the closing phenylalanine or tryptophan. Fields, in order: D gene, J gene, V gene, CDR3 length, CDR3 protein. D genes are given only for firm matches.

>-|TRBJ1-2|TRBV13|14
CASSGAGVGYGYTF
>-|TRBJ2-7|TRBV6-1|13
CASSEAHKNEQYF
>-|TRBJ1-2|TRBV5-8|16
CASSQGRPLGGYGYTF
>TRBD1|TRBJ2-2|TRBV18|15
CASSPRTGDTGELFF
>-|TRBJ2-5|TRBV11-3|16
CASSPSRGAVLETQYF
>-|TRBJ1-6|TRBV6-5|13
CASSRSDNSPLHF
>-|TRBJ1-2|TRBV19|15
CASSIRPAPSYGYTF
>TRBD1|TRBJ1-1|TRBV27|15
CASSPDRGGDTEAFF
>TRBD2|TRBJ2-2|TRBV9|17
CASSVSKTSGSAGELFF
>-|TRBJ1-6|TRBV10-2|13
CASSEQGRSPLHF
>TRBD1|TRBJ2-7|TRBV15|16
CATSGPGTGASYEQYF
>-|TRBJ2-7|TRBV11-2|12
CASSPGTYEQYF
>-|TRBJ1-3|TRBV7-9|15
CASSFVPASGNTIYF
>-|TRBJ1-2|TRBV2|15
CASSGRTGINYGYTF
>-|TRBJ1-5|TRBV6-1|11
CASSESQPQHF
>TRBD2|TRBJ2-1|TRBV9|14
CASSARTSGAEQFF
>-|TRBJ2-1|TRBV2|13
CASTRTLANEQFF
>TRBD1|TRBJ1-5|TRBV10-3|15
CAISDSGGPNQPQHF
>-|TRBJ1-1|TRBV5-5|13
CASSLIANTEAFF
>TRBD1|TRBJ2-7|TRBV4-3|18
CASSRGTGIGSGNYEQYF
>-|TRBJ2-6|TRBV2|12
CASRSGANVLTF
>-|TRBJ2-7|TRBV5-1|15
CASSLLGRAEYEQYF
>-|TRBJ2-7|TRBV28|12
CASQAGINEQYF
>TRBD1|TRBJ2-7|TRBV6-5|15
CASSYAGQATYEQYF
>-|TRBJ2-3|TRBV19|14
CASSMAVRTDTQYF
>TRBD1|TRBJ1-2|TRBV4-2|15
CASSQERDRDHGYTF
>-|TRBJ2-4|TRBV7-9|15
CASSLSEVAKNIQYF
>-|TRBJ1-1|TRBV6-6|15
CASSTGRLENTEAFF
>TRBD1|TRBJ2-7|TRBV6-5|14
CASRSTGGFDEQYF
>-|TRBJ1-3|TRBV30|13
CAWSDKTRATIYF
>-|TRBJ1-4|TRBV29-1|13
CSVDGGGNEKLFF
>-|TRBJ2-1|TRBV7-3|13
CASSDGTPNEQFF
>TRBD1|TRBJ1-5|TRBV27|18
CASSPAWDRGQSNQPQHF
>-|TRBJ2-7|TRBV27|14
CASRTQVVAYEQYF
>TRBD1|TRBJ1-2|TRBV28|14
CASRTRGLNYGYTF
>TRBD1|TRBJ2-2|TRBV19|15
CASRTGGASTGELFF
>-|TRBJ1-3|TRBV19|15
CASSSGGVPGNTIYF
>-|TRBJ2-3|TRBV13|11
CASSNTDTQYF
>-|TRBJ2-2|TRBV7-9|15
CASSHRDRESGELFF
>-|TRBJ2-3|TRBV6-1|13
CASNRDFTDTQYF
>TRBD2|TRBJ2-7|TRBV5-6|16
CASSFGTSGRIHEQYF
>TRBD1|TRBJ1-2|TRBV5-1|16
CASSLGPGTGDDGYTF
>TRBD1|TRBJ1-2|TRBV7-6|13
CASSPDRERGYTF
>-|TRBJ2-7|TRBV29-1|13
CSVQQGPSGEQYF
>-|TRBJ1-5|TRBV6-5|14
CASSSPGYNQPQHF
>TRBD1|TRBJ2-2|TRBV6-1|14
CAGLQGRVTGELFF
>-|TRBJ2-2|TRBV27|14
CASSQDTNTGELFF
>-|TRBJ2-1|TRBV7-9|14
CASSSAGSYNEQFF
>-|TRBJ2-3|TRBV13|15
CASSLRRVSTDTQYF
>TRBD1|TRBJ1-4|TRBV2|13
CAGTTGLDEKLFF
>-|TRBJ2-1|TRBV7-8|13
CASAEGDYNEQFF
>-|TRBJ1-2|TRBV6-5|11
CASSDPGGYTF
>-|TRBJ2-2|TRBV11-1|14
CASSLGQGTGELFF
>-|TRBJ1-3|TRBV15|15
CATSREGRAGNTIYF
>-|TRBJ2-1|TRBV6-5|12
CASSYPNNEQFF
>TRBD1|TRBJ2-3|TRBV11-3|15
CASSKDRGRPDTQYF
>-|TRBJ2-3|TRBV30|12
CAWTAGRDTQYF